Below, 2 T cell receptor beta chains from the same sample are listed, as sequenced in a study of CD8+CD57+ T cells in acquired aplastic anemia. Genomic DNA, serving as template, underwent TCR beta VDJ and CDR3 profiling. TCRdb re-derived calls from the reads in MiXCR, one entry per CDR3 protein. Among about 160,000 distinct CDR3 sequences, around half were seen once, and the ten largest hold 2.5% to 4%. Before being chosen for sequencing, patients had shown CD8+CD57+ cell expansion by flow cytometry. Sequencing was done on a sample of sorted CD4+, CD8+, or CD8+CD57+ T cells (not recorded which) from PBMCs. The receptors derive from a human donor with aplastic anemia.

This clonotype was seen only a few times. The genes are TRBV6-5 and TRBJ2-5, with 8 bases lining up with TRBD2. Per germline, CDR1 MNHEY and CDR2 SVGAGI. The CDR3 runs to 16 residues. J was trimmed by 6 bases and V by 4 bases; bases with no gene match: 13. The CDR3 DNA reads TGTGCCAGCAGTTTGTTAGCGGGACTCCCCGGGAAGACCCAGTACTTC. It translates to CASSLLAGLPGKTQYF.

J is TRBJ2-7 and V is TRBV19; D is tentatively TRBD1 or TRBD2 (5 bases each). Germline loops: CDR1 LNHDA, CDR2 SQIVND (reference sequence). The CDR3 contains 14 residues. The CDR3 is CANSRRDGPYEQYV. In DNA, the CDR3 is TGTGCCAATAGTCGCCGGGACGGTCCCTACGAGCAGTACGTC.